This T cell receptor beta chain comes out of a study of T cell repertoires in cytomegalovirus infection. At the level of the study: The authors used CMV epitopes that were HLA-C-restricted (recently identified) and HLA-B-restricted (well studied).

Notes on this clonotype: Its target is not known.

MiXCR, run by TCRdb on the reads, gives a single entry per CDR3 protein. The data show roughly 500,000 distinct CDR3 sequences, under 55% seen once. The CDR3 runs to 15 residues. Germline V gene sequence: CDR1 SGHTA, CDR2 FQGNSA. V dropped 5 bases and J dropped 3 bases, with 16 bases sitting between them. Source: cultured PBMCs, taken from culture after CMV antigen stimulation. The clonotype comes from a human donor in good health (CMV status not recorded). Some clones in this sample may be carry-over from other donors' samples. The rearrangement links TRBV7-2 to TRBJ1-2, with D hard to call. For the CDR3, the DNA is TGTGCCAGCAGCAGCCTCAGGATCCACGACTATGGCTACACCTTC. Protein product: CASSSLRIHDYGYTF. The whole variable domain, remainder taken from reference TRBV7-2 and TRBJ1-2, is GAGVSQSPSNKVTEKGKDVELRCDPISGHTALYWYRQSLGQGLEFLIYFQGNSAPDKSGLPSDRFSAERTGGSVSTLTIQRTQQEDSAVYLCASSSLRIHDYGYTFGSGTRLTVV.